The source of this TCR beta chain is a study of blood T cell repertoires in COVID-19. Study at large: The United States, Italy and Spain provided the acute and convalescent COVID-19 samples. In each case, the material was cDNA or gDNA derived from T cells, B-cell-depleted T cells, or PBMCs.

Sequenced by immunoSEQ multiplex PCR; TCRdb stores in-frame clones only, minus some. The table records about 120,000 clones, just under 90% of them present only once. The germline gives CDR1 MGHRA, CDR2 YSYEKL. Trimming shortened V by 4 bases and J by 4 bases, and 10 bases separated the two germline ends. The CDR3 runs to 13 residues. The genes are TRBV4-1 and TRBJ1-1, with a possible D match to TRBD1 (6 bases). The receptor was derived from a woman aged 45-59 years with acute or convalescent COVID-19. Sequencing was carried out using peripheral blood. Here the CDR3 reads CASSLQGSTEAFF. The CDR3 bases are TGCGCCAGCAGCCTACAGGGATCCACTGAAGCTTTCTTT.